The 17 T cell receptor beta chains below come from one sample, sequenced in a study of PD-1 blockade in classical Hodgkin lymphoma. Measured with immunoSEQ multiplex PCR; TCRdb has only the in-frame clones, and not every one. This sample yields roughly 20,000 clones, of which over 65% are seen a single time; roughly 24% belongs to the top ten. Every one of the patients relapsed after autologous stem cell transplantation (brentuximab vedotin exposure was variable). The specimen was peripheral blood mononuclear cells (PBMCs), collected before the second cycle of nivolumab. The receptors shown here come from a human donor with classical Hodgkin lymphoma.

The gene calls are TRBV11-2 and TRBJ2-6; D gene uncertain. Germline CDR1 is SGHAT and CDR2 is FQNNGV. Trimming left V 5 bases short and J 4 bases short, with 12 bases between. The CDR3 is 15 amino acids. CDR3 nucleotide sequence: TGTGCCAGCAGCCCCTCAGGTGTGGGGGCCAACGTCCTGACTTTC. Amino acid sequence: CASSPSGVGANVLTF.

A few counts support this clone. The chain carries TRBV2 and TRBJ1-2; D remains unclear. V was clipped by 6 bases and J by 0 bases, with 11 bases between them. The CDR3 totals 14 residues. Germline V gene data show CDR1 as SNHLY and CDR2 as FYNNEI. The CDR3 DNA is TGTGCCAGCAGGATGATGACATCTAACTATGGCTACACCTTC. It is translated as CASRMMTSNYGYTF.

This chain links TRBV27 with TRBJ2-1; D gene ambiguous. CDR1 is MNHEY, CDR2 SMNVEV, per germline (reference sequence). The CDR3 is 16 amino acids. V shed 4 bases and J shed 8 bases, with 21 bases lying between them. CDR3 in DNA: TGTGCCAGCAGTTCATATACAACGCCCCGACTCGATGAGCAGTTCTTC. It is translated as CASSSYTTPRLDEQFF.

The V and J genes are TRBV4-1 and TRBJ2-7; D is unresolved. Germline V CDR1 and CDR2: MGHRA, YSYEKL. Trimming took off 3 bases at V and 5 bases at J, with 5 bases between the two ends. This CDR3 spans 11 amino acids. This CDR3 reads CASSQWDEQYF. As DNA, the CDR3 is TGCGCCAGCAGCCAGTGGGACGAGCAGTACTTC.

Details on this clone: The junction shows a germline mismatch at one end, possibly a read error. This chain uses TRBV19 with TRBJ1-5; 9 nucleotides match TRBD1. Germline loops: CDR1 LNHDA, CDR2 SQIVND (reference sequence). There are 16 residues in the CDR3. In nucleotides, the CDR3 is TGTGCCGGTAGTTTCACAGGGGGCGCGGGGGGGCAGCCCCAGCATTTT. This encodes CAGSFTGGAGGQPQHF. The full variable domain, completed using reference TRBV19 and TRBJ1-5, is DGGITQSPKYLFRKEGQNVTLSCEQNLNHDAMYWYRQDPGQGLRLIYYSQIVNDFQKGDIAEGYSVSREKKESFPLTVTSAQKNPTAFYLCAGSFTGGAGGQPQHFGDGTRLSIL.

This clone was recorded a few times. This chain connects TRBV19 to TRBJ1-1; possible D gene TRBD1, 5 bases. The CDR3 has 14 amino acids. Germline CDR1 and CDR2: LNHDA and SQIVND (reference sequence). V was cut by 2 bases and J by 2 bases, with 9 bases left in between. The CDR3 loop is CASSIRGTNTEAFF. The CDR3 region has the DNA TGTGCCAGTAGTATAAGGGGTACAAACACTGAAGCTTTCTTT.

This clone appeared once. This chain links TRBV28 with TRBJ2-3, with 7 bases identical to TRBD2. CDR1 and CDR2 (germline): MDHEN, SYDVKM. The CDR3 loop spans 17 amino acids. Unmatched junction bases numbered 20, after V lost 6 bases and J lost 8 bases. CDR3 in amino acids: CASSWSRLAPLRVTQYF. The CDR3 DNA reads TGTGCCAGCAGCTGGAGTAGACTAGCCCCCTTAAGGGTTACGCAGTATTTT. The entire variable domain, with the rest obtained from reference TRBV28 and TRBJ2-3, is as follows: DVKVTQSSRYLVKRTGEKVFLECVQDMDHENMFWYRQDPGLGLRLIYFSYDVKMKEKGDIPEGYSVSREKKERFSLILESASTNQTSMYLCASSWSRLAPLRVTQYFGPGTRLTVL.

The table lists this clone with a few counts. Here the CDR3 reads CAISERAGTGNTEAFF. The CDR3, as DNA: TGTGCCATCAGTGAGAGGGCAGGGACGGGGAACACTGAAGCTTTCTTT. The chain carries TRBV10-3 and TRBJ1-1; D perhaps matches TRBD1 (5 bases). The CDR3 totals 16 residues. The germline gives CDR1 ENHRY, CDR2 SYGVKD. The V end lost 2 bases, the J end lost 1 base, and 14 bases lay between the germline ends.

V usage is TRBV18 and J usage is TRBJ2-3; 7 nucleotides line up with TRBD2. CDR3 length equals 18 residues. The ends lost 4 bases at V and 2 bases at J; junction bases unmatched: 15. CDR1 and CDR2 from the germline V gene are KGHSH and LQKENI. CDR3 coding DNA: TGTGCCAGCTCACTAATCGTTCCGGCGGGGGACTACACAGATACGCAGTATTTT. Encoded protein: CASSLIVPAGDYTDTQYF.

This clone turned up a few times. The rearrangement uses TRBV6-1 and TRBJ2-7; 7 bases fit TRBD2. CDR1 MNHNS and CDR2 SASEGT come from the germline V gene. The CDR3 is 14 amino acids. V was pared by 2 bases and J by 2 bases, with 3 bases of the junction left unmatched. The chain's CDR3 is CASSEIAGAYEQYF. DNA of the CDR3: TGTGCCAGCAGTGAAATCGCGGGGGCCTACGAGCAGTACTTC.

J is TRBJ2-7 and V is TRBV15, with a tentative D call TRBD2 (6 bases). CDR1 and CDR2 from the germline V gene are LNHNV and YYDKDF (reference sequence). V lost 6 bases and J lost 3, with 21 bases in between. The CDR3 spans 16 residues. CDR3 residues: CATSTHVAGTGYEQYF. CDR3 in DNA: TGTGCCACCAGTACCCACGTGGCGGGGACGGGCTACGAGCAGTACTTC. Full variable domain (missing parts from reference TRBV15 and TRBJ2-7): DAMVIQNPRYQVTQFGKPVTLSCSQTLNHNVMYWYQQKSSQAPKLLFHYYDKDFNNEADTPDNFQSRRPNTSFCFLDIRSPGLGDTAMYLCATSTHVAGTGYEQYFGPGTRLTVT.

The genes are TRBV5-1 and TRBJ2-5; D may be TRBD2 (6 bases). V shed 4 bases and J shed 2 bases, with 15 bases lying between them. CDR1 is SGHRS and CDR2 is YFSETQ in the germline V gene. CDR3 length: 15 residues. The CDR3 here is CASSPWDSSQETQYF. CDR3 DNA: TGCGCCAGCAGCCCGTGGGACTCCTCTCAAGAGACCCAGTACTTC.

The CDR3 region has the DNA TGTGCCAGCAGCTCCCAAAGCGGAACCACAGATACGCAGTATTTT. Its protein product is CASSSQSGTTDTQYF. The genes are TRBV7-9 and TRBJ2-3, with a weak D call TRBD2 (5 bases). The germline V and J ends were trimmed by 4 bases and 2 bases, with 13 bases remaining between them. Germline lookup yields CDR1 SEHNR and CDR2 FQNEAQ (reference sequence). The CDR3 has 15 amino acids.

The chain recombines TRBV6-4 with TRBJ2-2; TRBD2 matches 14 bases. The CDR3 runs 21 residues. Germline values: CDR1 MRHNA, CDR2 SNTAGT. V gave up 2 bases and J gave up 2 bases; unmatched junction bases: 13. The CDR3 spells CASSDETTSGRALSNTGELFF. CDR3 DNA: TGTGCCAGCAGTGACGAAACGACTAGCGGGAGGGCCCTCAGTAACACCGGGGAGCTGTTTTTT.

The J gene is TRBJ2-5, the V gene TRBV7-7, with 9 bases matching TRBD1. CDR1 is SSHAT, CDR2 FNYEAQ, per germline (reference sequence). The CDR3 has 16 residues. Germline trimming cut 5 bases from V and 6 bases from J; bases unmatched to any gene: 13. The CDR3 spells CASSPRTGEFLKTQYF. CDR3 coding DNA: TGTGCCAGCAGCCCGCGGACAGGGGAGTTTTTAAAGACCCAGTACTTC. Full variable domain (outside the CDR3, taken from reference TRBV7-7 and TRBJ2-5): GAGVSQSPRYKVTKRGQDVTLRCDPISSHATLYWYQQALGQGPEFLTYFNYEAQPDKSGLPSDRFSAERPEGSISTLTIQRTEQRDSAMYRCASSPRTGEFLKTQYFGPGTRLLVL.

The chain couples TRBV5-4 to TRBJ2-7; D possibly corresponds to TRBD2 (6 bases). With 1 base removed from V and 2 bases from J, the gap between germline ends came to 10 bases. CDR1 is SGHNT and CDR2 is YYREEE in the germline V gene (reference sequence). This CDR3 spans 14 amino acids. CDR3 amino acids: CASSLWAGPYEQYF. CDR3 nucleotide sequence: TGTGCCAGCAGCTTGTGGGCGGGGCCCTACGAGCAGTACTTC.

The V and J genes are TRBV25-1 and TRBJ2-3; 9 nucleotides align to TRBD1. The CDR3 loop spans 17 amino acids. Germline V lookup: CDR1 MGHDK, CDR2 SYGVNS. Losses at the gene ends were 7 bases for V and 1 base for J; bases not matched to a gene: 12. CDR3 in amino acids: CASTGTGLLARTDTQYF. As DNA, the CDR3 is TGTGCCAGCACGGGGACAGGGTTGTTAGCTCGCACAGATACGCAGTATTTT.